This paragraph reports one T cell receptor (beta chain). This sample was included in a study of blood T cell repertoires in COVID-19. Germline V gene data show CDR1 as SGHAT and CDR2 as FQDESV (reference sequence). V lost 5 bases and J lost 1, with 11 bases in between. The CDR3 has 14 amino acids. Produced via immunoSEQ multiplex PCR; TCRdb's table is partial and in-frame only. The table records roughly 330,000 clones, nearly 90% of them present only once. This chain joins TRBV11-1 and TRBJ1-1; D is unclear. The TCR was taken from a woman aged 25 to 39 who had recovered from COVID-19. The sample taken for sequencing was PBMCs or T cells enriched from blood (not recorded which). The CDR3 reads CASSLYSGNTEAFF. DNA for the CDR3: TGTGCCAGCAGCCTATATTCGGGGAACACTGAAGCTTTCTTT. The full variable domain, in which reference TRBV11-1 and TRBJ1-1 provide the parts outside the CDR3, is EAEVAQSPRYKITEKSQAVAFWCDPISGHATLYWYRQILGQGPELLVQFQDESVVDDSQLPKDRFSAERLKGVDSTLKIQPAELGDSAMYLCASSLYSGNTEAFFGQGTRLTVV.